This T cell receptor (beta chain) was recovered during a study of T cells in Graves' hyperthyroidism and ophthalmopathy. This CDR3 is built from 15 residues. V was trimmed by 7 bases and J by 0 bases, leaving 16 bases between them. Per the germline V gene, CDR1 is ENHRY and CDR2 is SYGVKD. RNA transcripts provided the source from which TCR beta CDR3 regions were amplified. RT-PCR in the first round (using the HTBI primer set) targeted the TCR CDR3. MiXCR, applied by TCRdb to the multiplex PCR reads, yields one record per CDR3 protein. The sample has over 500,000 distinct CDR3 sequences, 17% seen once; the top ten hold 17%. This clonotype was counted many times.

Sequencing input: blood. This TCR was sampled from a woman aged 18-29 years with Graves' ophthalmopathy. The chain joins TRBV10-3 to TRBJ2-7; D remains ambiguous. The CDR3 region is CAIKRTDESSYEQYF. The CDR3 DNA reads TGTGCCATCAAGCGCACGGATGAGAGCTCCTACGAGCAGTACTTC.